These 10 T cell receptor beta chains were sequenced from one sample in a study of somatic mutations in cytotoxic T cells in rheumatoid arthritis. Measured with immunoSEQ multiplex PCR; TCRdb has only the in-frame clones, and not every one. The sample consists of about 33,000 clones, about 84% of them appearing once. Sample: CD8+ T cells sorted from blood. These receptors all stem from a middle-aged man in good health.

This clone has only a few counts. This chain links TRBV11-1 with TRBJ2-7; TRBD2 is a possible D gene (6 bases). Germline V gene lookup returns CDR1 SGHAT and CDR2 FQDESV (reference sequence). The V and J ends lost 4 bases and 2 bases respectively, with 12 bases between them. This CDR3 spans 14 amino acids. For the CDR3, the DNA is TGTGCCAGCAGCTACGGGACTGGAGCCTACGAGCAGTACTTC. It is translated as CASSYGTGAYEQYF.

The chain has TRBV7-6 and TRBJ2-1; D gene ambiguous. Germline-derived CDR1 and CDR2 are SGHVS and FNYEAQ. The CDR3 runs 14 residues. Trimming took 1 base from V and 1 from J, leaving 5 bases between them. The CDR3 DNA follows: TGTGCCAGCAGCTTAGAAAGATCCTACAATGAGCAGTTCTTC. It translates to CASSLERSYNEQFF.

V gene TRBV5-1 combines with J gene TRBJ1-1, with 8 nucleotides matching TRBD1. The length of the CDR3 is 20 residues. Germline V lookup: CDR1 SGHRS, CDR2 YFSETQ. J lost 5 bases, V lost 0 bases, and 21 bases had no gene match. CDR3 bases: TGCGCCAGCAGCTTGGTTTCGTCCGTTCGGGCAGGGGGCGTGTGGACTGAAGCTTTCTTT. This gives the protein CASSLVSSVRAGGVWTEAFF.

This chain links TRBV5-1 with TRBJ2-3; TRBD2 might be the D (6 bases). There are 13 residues in the CDR3. Germline loops: CDR1 SGHRS, CDR2 YFSETQ. V gave up 6 bases and J gave up 4 bases, with 12 bases separating them. This chain's CDR3 is CASTLGGSDTQYF. CDR3 coding DNA: TGCGCCAGCACCCTTGGGGGGTCAGATACGCAGTATTTT.

The chain recombines TRBV18 with TRBJ2-3; 8 nucleotides agree with TRBD1. V dropped 5 bases and J dropped 6; count of bases not matched to a gene: 13. Germline V gene sequence: CDR1 KGHSH, CDR2 LQKENI. This CDR3 region has 16 residues. DNA of the CDR3: TGTGCCAGCTCAGCGACAGGGGCCACTGGTCTTGATACGCAGTATTTT. This encodes CASSATGATGLDTQYF.

The sample holds one count of this clone. This rearrangement joins TRBV5-5 to TRBJ2-7; D remains ambiguous. Per germline, CDR1 SGHKS and CDR2 YYEKEE (reference sequence). CDR3 length: 13 residues. V was shortened by 2 bases and J by 3 bases, with 9 bases between the two germline ends. CDR3 nucleotide sequence: TGTGCCAGCAGCTTTGGCAGCAACTACGAGCAGTACTTC. Its translation is CASSFGSNYEQYF. Full variable domain (remainder filled in from reference TRBV5-5 and TRBJ2-7): DAGVTQSPTHLIKTRGQQVTLRCSPISGHKSVSWYQQVLGQGPQFIFQYYEKEERGRGNFPDRFSARQFPNYSSELNVNALLLGDSALYLCASSFGSNYEQYFGPGTRLTVT.

The rearrangement joins TRBV6-5 to TRBJ1-1; D remains unclear. The CDR3 covers 13 residues. V was clipped by 2 bases and J by 5 bases, with 9 bases between them. The V gene's germline CDR1 is MNHEY and CDR2 SVGAGI. The CDR3 protein is CASSYGVGTEAFF. For the CDR3, the DNA is TGTGCCAGCAGTTACGGGGTCGGAACTGAAGCTTTCTTT.

This rearrangement joins TRBV29-1 to TRBJ2-2; perhaps TRBD2 as D (5 bases). This CDR3 comprises 13 residues. Germline lookup yields CDR1 SQVTM and CDR2 ANQGSEA. V was pared by 1 base and J by 4 bases, with 7 bases between. The CDR3 sequence: CSVEGGGTGELFF. CDR3 coding DNA: TGCAGCGTTGAAGGCGGAGGCACCGGGGAGCTGTTTTTT.

This chain links TRBV11-2 with TRBJ2-1; D is unclear. CDR1 is SGHAT, CDR2 FQNNGV, per germline. The length of the CDR3 is 12 residues. Deletions cut 3 bases from V and 5 bases from J, with 5 bases between. The CDR3: CASSFENNEQFF. As DNA, the CDR3 is TGTGCCAGCAGCTTCGAGAACAATGAGCAGTTCTTC.

The gene calls are TRBV4-1 and TRBJ2-1, with 9 nucleotides matching TRBD1. Germline V gene data show CDR1 as MGHRA and CDR2 as YSYEKL. The CDR3 has 15 residues. V lost 3 bases to trimming and J lost 6 bases; unmatched junction nucleotides: 6. The CDR3 DNA follows: TGCGCCAGCAGCCAGGGGACAGGGCAGGGCAATGAGCAGTTCTTC. Translated: CASSQGTGQGNEQFF.